What follows is one T cell receptor (beta chain) and its context. These data come from a study of Graves' ophthalmopathy and Graves' hyperthyroidism. V was pared by 4 bases and J by 6 bases, with 10 bases between. This CDR3 is 13 amino acids long. RNA transcripts were the template, and TCR beta CDR3 regions were amplified from them. In the first round, RT-PCR was carried out with HTBI primers, and a multiplex PCR formed the second round. TCRdb ran MiXCR on the multiplex PCR reads and lists one entry per CDR3 protein. Among 200,000 to 300,000 distinct CDR3 sequences, around 42% were seen once, and the ten largest hold approximately 51%.

This sequence originates from an adult man with Graves' ophthalmopathy. The chain links TRBV12-3 or TRBV12-4 to TRBJ1-5, with a possible D match to TRBD1 (6 bases). Sequencing was done on a sample of peripheral blood. CDR3 in amino acids: CASSSTGSQPQHF. The CDR3, as DNA: TGTGCCAGCAGTTCTACAGGGAGTCAGCCCCAGCATTTT.